This T cell receptor (beta chain) was observed in a study of OX40 agonist ivuxolimab in advanced cancers. Broader study findings: Among T cells, CD8+ cells averaged more expanded clones than CD4+ cells.

This table comes from immunoSEQ multiplex PCR, and its TCRdb copy is limited to in-frame clones, with some not included. The sample includes about 12,000 clones, about 81% of them seen just once. Comments on this clone: The antigen is unknown.

The CDR3 extends over 12 amino acids. The V end lost 10 bases, the J end lost 5 bases, and 14 bases lay between the germline ends. Per the germline V gene, CDR1 is MNHNY and CDR2 is SVGAGI (reference sequence). The TCR comes from an adult with an advanced solid tumor such as melanoma, head and neck, liver or kidney cancer. The chain combines TRBV6-6 with TRBJ2-5; weak D call: TRBD2 (6 bases). This sample comprised CD4+ or CD8+ T cells sorted from blood, obtained in a trial of the OX40 agonist ivuxolimab. CDR3 in amino acids: CATSTSFETQYF. The CDR3, as DNA: TGTGCCACCTCGACTAGTTTTGAGACCCAGTACTTC.